A selection of T cell receptor beta chains follows, all from one sample in a study of graft-versus-host responses after intestinal transplantation. No cognate antigen is known for these TCRs. The repertoire was sequenced with immunoSEQ multiplex PCR; TCRdb's copy has only in-frame clones and lacks some. The table includes approximately 85,000 clones, under 95% detected once. Specimen: unstimulated CD8+ T cells sorted from spleen or lymph node cells, collected before transplant. The receptors stem from a human donor who was the organ donor for an intestinal transplant. The CDR3 runs from the conserved cysteine through the conserved F or W. Fields, in order: J gene, D gene, V gene, CDR3 protein. The D gene is left open where the match is weak.

j_gene: TRBJ1-2
d_gene: .
v_gene: TRBV25-1
CDR3aa: CASSEFSGGTGYGYTF

j_gene: TRBJ2-2
d_gene: .
v_gene: TRBV5-1
CDR3aa: CASRWSNTGELFF

j_gene: TRBJ1-2
d_gene: .
v_gene: TRBV4-1
CDR3aa: CASSRRAWTTMGYTF

j_gene: TRBJ2-7
d_gene: TRBD2
v_gene: TRBV11-3
CDR3aa: CASSLRAGADPYEQYF

j_gene: TRBJ2-7
d_gene: .
v_gene: TRBV10-3
CDR3aa: CAISETSTTYEQYF

j_gene: TRBJ1-2
d_gene: TRBD1
v_gene: TRBV13
CDR3aa: CASSSPTGGTWGYTF

j_gene: TRBJ2-7
d_gene: .
v_gene: TRBV7-9
CDR3aa: CASSFGDNEQYF

j_gene: TRBJ1-5
d_gene: .
v_gene: TRBV10-2
CDR3aa: CASSESGSNQPQHF

j_gene: TRBJ2-1
d_gene: TRBD2
v_gene: TRBV4-1
CDR3aa: CASSGLAGPNEQFF

j_gene: TRBJ1-5
d_gene: .
v_gene: TRBV6-5
CDR3aa: CASRSGRVNQPQHF

j_gene: TRBJ1-6
d_gene: TRBD1
v_gene: TRBV27
CDR3aa: CASSLGTGFSPLHF

j_gene: TRBJ2-3
d_gene: .
v_gene: TRBV2
CDR3aa: CASTDLALAGTSTDTQYF

j_gene: TRBJ2-7
d_gene: .
v_gene: TRBV7-9
CDR3aa: CASSSRTEQNYEQYF

j_gene: TRBJ2-1
d_gene: .
v_gene: TRBV6-5
CDR3aa: CASSTNPYNEQFF

j_gene: TRBJ2-2
d_gene: TRBD2
v_gene: TRBV2
CDR3aa: CASTLAPTGELFF

j_gene: TRBJ2-3
d_gene: .
v_gene: TRBV28
CDR3aa: CASALGVTSTDTQYF

j_gene: TRBJ2-3
d_gene: TRBD2
v_gene: TRBV6-6
CDR3aa: CASNPGLAGSTDTQYF

j_gene: TRBJ1-1
d_gene: .
v_gene: TRBV9
CDR3aa: CASSVGAGTEAFF

j_gene: TRBJ2-5
d_gene: .
v_gene: TRBV4-1
CDR3aa: CASSQFGGEETQYF

j_gene: TRBJ2-1
d_gene: .
v_gene: TRBV9
CDR3aa: CASSVGGGTYNEQFF

j_gene: TRBJ1-5
d_gene: .
v_gene: TRBV5-8
CDR3aa: CASSFRAEYSSNQPQHF

j_gene: TRBJ2-1
d_gene: TRBD2
v_gene: TRBV4-2
CDR3aa: CASSQVSRGVDNEQFF

j_gene: TRBJ1-6
d_gene: .
v_gene: TRBV11-2
CDR3aa: CASSSTRSPLHF

j_gene: TRBJ1-2
d_gene: TRBD1
v_gene: TRBV10-3
CDR3aa: CAIKRQGAGRDGYTF

j_gene: TRBJ2-7
d_gene: .
v_gene: TRBV7-9
CDR3aa: CASSSGGMGSYEQYF

j_gene: TRBJ1-2
d_gene: TRBD1
v_gene: TRBV11-2
CDR3aa: CASSLSGQGAGFNYGYTF

j_gene: TRBJ1-5
d_gene: TRBD1
v_gene: TRBV27
CDR3aa: CASSLSQGGQPQHF

j_gene: TRBJ2-3
d_gene: TRBD2
v_gene: TRBV4-2
CDR3aa: CASSQFGGETDTQYF

j_gene: TRBJ2-5
d_gene: TRBD1
v_gene: TRBV12-5
CDR3aa: CASGREDRGKETQYF

j_gene: TRBJ1-1
d_gene: .
v_gene: TRBV5-5
CDR3aa: CASSSGQPNTEAFF